This T cell receptor (beta chain) was recorded in a study of shared clonotypes between healthy human individuals. The study's findings and limits: Among a few donors, approximately 5.4% of naive CD4 clonotypes were found in common.

Nashville, Tennessee was home to all donors, who were Caucasian adults. Clones were read by immunoSEQ multiplex PCR, and TCRdb kept only the in-frame ones, dropping some. The sample lists 2 million to 2.5 million clones, approximately 96% occurring once. As for this clone: Its antigen is currently unknown.

V lost 4 bases, J lost 3 bases, and 11 bases lay in between. CDR1 and CDR2 (germline): SGHRS, YFSETQ. The CDR3 runs 14 residues. The rearrangement joins TRBV5-1 to TRBJ2-1, with a weak D call TRBD1 (6 bases). The TCR sequence derives from a man in his late teens or twenties in good health. The sequenced sample was naive CD4+ T cells sorted from blood. Subset in this sample: CD45RA+ positively selected. The CDR3 loop reads CASSPGDVYNEQFF. The CDR3 DNA reads as TGCGCCAGCAGCCCAGGGGATGTCTACAATGAGCAGTTCTTC.